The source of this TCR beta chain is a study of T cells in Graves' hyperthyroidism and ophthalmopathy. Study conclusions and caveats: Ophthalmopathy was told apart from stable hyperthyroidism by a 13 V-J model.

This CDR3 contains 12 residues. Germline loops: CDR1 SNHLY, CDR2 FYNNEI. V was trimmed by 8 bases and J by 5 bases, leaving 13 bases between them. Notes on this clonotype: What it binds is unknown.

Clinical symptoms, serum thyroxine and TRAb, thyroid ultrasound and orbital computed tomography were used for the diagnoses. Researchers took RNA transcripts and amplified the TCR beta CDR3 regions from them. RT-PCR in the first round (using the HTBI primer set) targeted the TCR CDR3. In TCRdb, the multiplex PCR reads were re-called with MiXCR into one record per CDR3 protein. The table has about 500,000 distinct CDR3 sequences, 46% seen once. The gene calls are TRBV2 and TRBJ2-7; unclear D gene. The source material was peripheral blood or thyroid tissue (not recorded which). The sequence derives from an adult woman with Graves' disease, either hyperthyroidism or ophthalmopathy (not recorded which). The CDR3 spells CASLDLTHEQYF. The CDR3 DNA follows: TGTGCCAGCCTTGACCTAACCCACGAGCAGTACTTC.